A single sample gave rise to the 31 T cell receptor beta chains below, sequenced in a study of CD8+ T cells in alopecia areata. RNA extraction was followed by reverse transcription into cDNA, which acted as the sequencing template. The method was immunoSEQ multiplex PCR; TCRdb's version includes in-frame clones alone and lacks a portion of them. The data show approximately 150,000 clones, 47% seen once. Sequenced: CD4+ T cells sorted from blood. The origin of the receptors is a human donor with alopecia areata.

The CDR3 coding sequence is TGCAGCGTTTTGCCGACACCGGGCTCCTACGAGCAGTACTTC. It specifies CSVLPTPGSYEQYF. The gene calls are TRBV29-1 and TRBJ2-7; D uncertain. This CDR3 region has 14 residues. The germline gives CDR1 SQVTM, CDR2 ANQGSEA. The V gene lost 5 bases and the J gene lost 0 bases, with 14 bases spanning the gap.

J is TRBJ2-3 and V is TRBV29-1, with 9 positions matching TRBD2. CDR1 and CDR2 (germline): SQVTM, ANQGSEA. J was trimmed by 3 bases and V by 4 bases; bases with no gene match: 11. The CDR3 covers 16 residues. In DNA, the CDR3 is TGCAGCGTTGCCGCCGTTGGCGGGAGGGGGACAGATACGCAGTATTTT. Encoded protein: CSVAAVGGRGTDTQYF.

V usage is TRBV28 and J usage is TRBJ2-3; TRBD1 agrees at 9 bases. The J segment lost 4 bases and the V segment lost 8 bases, leaving 4 bases of the junction unmatched. The germline gives CDR1 MDHEN, CDR2 SYDVKM. The CDR3 consists of 13 residues. CDR3 residues: CASGRTGADTQYF. Written as DNA, the CDR3 is TGTGCCAGCGGCCGGACAGGGGCAGATACGCAGTATTTT. Using reference TRBV28 and TRBJ2-3 for the parts outside the CDR3, the full variable domain is DVKVTQSSRYLVKRTGEKVFLECVQDMDHENMFWYRQDPGLGLRLIYFSYDVKMKEKGDIPEGYSVSREKKERFSLILESASTNQTSMYLCASGRTGADTQYFGPGTRLTVL.

The rearrangement uses TRBV28 and TRBJ1-5; D not certain. CDR3 length: 13 amino acids. Between the trimmed V and J ends, which lost 6 bases and 3 bases, there was a span of 9 bases. CDR1 and CDR2 (germline): MDHEN, SYDVKM. The CDR3 DNA reads TGTGCCAGCAGGCGGACCCTCAATCAGCCCCAGCATTTT. Translation gives CASRRTLNQPQHF.

J is TRBJ1-2 and V is TRBV4-1, with D possibly being TRBD1 (5 bases). The CDR3 is 15 residues long. Trimming cost V 4 bases and J 0 bases, with 12 bases left between them. The V gene's germline CDR1 is MGHRA and CDR2 YSYEKL. CDR3 bases: TGCGCCAGCAGCCCCCCGACAGCTTCTAACTATGGCTACACCTTC. As protein: CASSPPTASNYGYTF.

CDR3 amino acids: CASSSGLVQFF. The CDR3 bases are TGTGCCAGCAGCTCAGGACTAGTGCAGTTCTTC. V and J are TRBV6-6 and TRBJ2-1; 7 bases align to TRBD2. CDR1 and CDR2 from the germline V gene are MNHNY and SVGAGI (reference sequence). The J segment lost 12 bases and the V segment lost 6 bases, leaving 5 bases of the junction unmatched. CDR3 size: 11 residues.

The chain's CDR3 is CAWSGQTNTEAFF. The DNA of the CDR3 is TGTGCCTGGAGCGGGCAGACGAACACTGAAGCTTTCTTT. The V and J genes are TRBV30 and TRBJ1-1, with D unresolved. Trimming cost V 3 bases and J 1 base, with 9 bases left between them. Germline loops: CDR1 GTSNPN, CDR2 SVGIG (reference sequence). CDR3 length equals 13 residues.

This chain uses TRBV11-1 with TRBJ1-1, with no clear D. V lost 1 base and J lost 0, with 6 bases in between. This CDR3 region has 14 residues. Germline CDR1 SGHAT, CDR2 FQDESV (reference sequence). The CDR3 spells CASSLELLNTEAFF. The CDR3 DNA sequence: TGTGCCAGCAGCTTAGAACTGTTGAACACTGAAGCTTTCTTT.

J is TRBJ2-1 and V is TRBV7-2; D unresolved. V was clipped by 0 bases and J by 10 bases, with 7 bases between them. The length of the CDR3 is 12 residues. Germline V CDR1 and CDR2: SGHTA, FQGNSA. CDR3 amino acids: CASSLALREQFF. Here the CDR3 DNA reads TGTGCCAGCAGCTTAGCTTTGAGGGAGCAGTTCTTC. Together with reference TRBV7-2 and TRBJ2-1, the CDR3 gives the full variable domain: GAGVSQSPSNKVTEKGKDVELRCDPISGHTALYWYRQSLGQGLEFLIYFQGNSAPDKSGLPSDRFSAERTGGSVSTLTIQRTQQEDSAVYLCASSLALREQFFGPGTRLTVL.

This clone has only a few counts. This chain connects TRBV28 to TRBJ1-2; possibly TRBD1 for D (5 bases). CDR3 length: 11 residues. V was trimmed by 6 bases and J by 8 bases, leaving 10 bases between them. The germline V gene encodes CDR1 MDHEN and CDR2 SYDVKM. The CDR3 nucleotides are TGTGCCAGCAGCCCTCGGGGGGGCTACACCTTC. Its translation: CASSPRGGYTF.

This clone showed up just a few times. The chain employs TRBV29-1 and TRBJ2-7, with 8 bases fitting TRBD2. The CDR3 totals 13 residues. The germline V gene has CDR1 SQVTM and CDR2 ANQGSEA. V shed 4 bases and J 2 bases; nucleotides not matched to a gene: 4. Here the CDR3 reads CSVVLAGPYEQYF. CDR3 DNA: TGCAGCGTTGTGTTAGCGGGGCCCTACGAGCAGTACTTC.

This clone counts as medium-sized (0.01 to 0.1%). The rearrangement uses TRBV29-1 and TRBJ1-1; 10 bases align to TRBD1. Per the germline V gene, CDR1 is SQVTM and CDR2 is ANQGSEA. CDR3 length: 12 amino acids. With V trimmed by 6 bases and J by 5 bases, 3 bases remained unmatched. CDR3 in DNA: TGCAGCGTGACAGGGGGCGGAACTGAAGCTTTCTTT. Encoded protein: CSVTGGGTEAFF. The whole variable domain, filled in from reference TRBV29-1 and TRBJ1-1, reads SAVISQKPSRDICQRGTSLTIQCQVDSQVTMMFWYRQQPGQSLTLIATANQGSEATYESGFVIDKFPISRPNLTFSTLTVSNMSPEDSSIYLCSVTGGGTEAFFGQGTRLTVV.

V usage is TRBV5-1 and J usage is TRBJ1-2; D gene ambiguous. The CDR3 contains 14 residues. Germline-derived CDR1 and CDR2 are SGHRS and YFSETQ. V lost 4 bases, J lost 5 bases, and 15 bases lay in between. CDR3 DNA sequence: TGCGCCAGCAGCCCTCCCGGGGAGATATATGGCTACACCTTC. Protein product: CASSPPGEIYGYTF.

The chain uses TRBV7-8 and TRBJ1-5; D not certain. The CDR3 is 12 amino acids. V was trimmed by 0 bases and J by 7 bases, leaving 4 bases between them. Per germline, CDR1 SGHVS and CDR2 FQNEAQ. CDR3 in amino acids: CASSLALQPQHF. CDR3 nucleotide sequence: TGTGCCAGCAGCTTAGCTCTCCAGCCCCAGCATTTT.

The chain recombines TRBV29-1 with TRBJ2-4, with D perhaps matching TRBD1 (5 bases). V was pared by 3 bases and J by 1 base, with 7 bases between. This CDR3 is 13 amino acids long. From germline, CDR1 is SQVTM and CDR2 ANQGSEA. Here the CDR3 DNA reads TGCAGCGTTGAGAGACAGGCCAAAAACATTCAGTACTTC. It encodes CSVERQAKNIQYF.

V gene TRBV9 combines with J gene TRBJ2-3, with D uncertain. V was clipped by 0 bases and J by 7 bases, with 9 bases between them. CDR1 is SGDLS, CDR2 YYNGEE, per germline. The CDR3 length is 13 residues. CDR3 in DNA: TGTGCCAGCAGCGTAGCCACGATGAATACGCAGTATTTT. Protein product: CASSVATMNTQYF.

The rearrangement uses TRBV5-1 and TRBJ2-3; D might be TRBD2 (5 bases). Germline V lookup: CDR1 SGHRS, CDR2 YFSETQ. The V end was cut by 1 base, the J end by 5 bases, with 11 bases between. The CDR3 runs to 14 residues. The CDR3 spells CASSLWAGEDTQYF. CDR3 nucleotide sequence: TGCGCCAGCAGCTTGTGGGCCGGGGAAGATACGCAGTATTTT. Full variable domain (remainder filled in from reference TRBV5-1 and TRBJ2-3): KAGVTQTPRYLIKTRGQQVTLSCSPISGHRSVSWYQQTPGQGLQFLFEYFSETQRNKGNFPGRFSGRQFSNSRSEMNVSTLELGDSALYLCASSLWAGEDTQYFGPGTRLTVL.

V and J are TRBV9 and TRBJ2-1, with D perhaps matching TRBD1 (5 bases). CDR3 size: 14 residues. The germline V gene encodes CDR1 SGDLS and CDR2 YYNGEE. V lost 4 bases, J lost 5 bases, and 13 bases lay in between. CDR3 region: CASSPSWGDNEQFF. The CDR3 DNA follows: TGTGCCAGCAGCCCAAGTTGGGGCGACAATGAGCAGTTCTTC.

This clone was detected only a few times. The chain employs TRBV29-1 and TRBJ2-1; either TRBD1 or TRBD2 may supply D (5 bases each). Trimming pared 5 bases from V and 6 bases from J, leaving 17 bases between. Germline V gene lookup returns CDR1 SQVTM and CDR2 ANQGSEA. The CDR3 length is 14 residues. CDR3: CSVSPGPGTNEQFF. CDR3 sequence (DNA): TGCAGCGTTTCCCCGGGACCAGGAACCAATGAGCAGTTCTTC.

This clone was recorded once. The J gene is TRBJ1-3, the V gene TRBV4-2; no reliable D call. This CDR3 is built from 17 residues. The ends were cut back, 4 bases at V and 0 bases at J, with 16 bases in the middle. The germline CDR1 and CDR2 sequences are LGHNA and YNFKEQ. For the CDR3, the DNA is TGTGCCAGCAGCCGAGAGAGAACGCGGAGCTCTGGAAACACCATATATTTT. This gives the protein CASSRERTRSSGNTIYF.

The chain couples TRBV10-2 to TRBJ1-1, with D perhaps TRBD1 (5 bases). Germline V CDR1 and CDR2: WSHSY, SAAADI. V dropped 5 bases and J dropped 6 bases, with 16 bases sitting between them. This CDR3 comprises 14 residues. The CDR3 nucleotides read TGCGCCAGCAGTTCTGCGGCAGGGCTTTCTGAAGCTTTCTTT. Translating gives CASSSAAGLSEAFF.

This sequence joins TRBV29-1 and TRBJ2-1; no clear D. Germline assignment: CDR1 SQVTM and CDR2 ANQGSEA. V dropped 3 bases and J dropped 4 bases, with 13 bases sitting between them. The length of the CDR3 is 14 residues. The CDR3 nucleotides are TGCAGCGTTGATCAGTCGGTTAAGTACAATGAGCAGTTCTTC. Translating gives CSVDQSVKYNEQFF.

The chain recombines TRBV5-6 with TRBJ2-2; D perhaps matches TRBD1 (5 bases). The V end lost 4 bases, the J end lost 7 bases, and 17 bases lay between the germline ends. Germline V gene data show CDR1 as SGHDT and CDR2 as YYEEEE. This CDR3 has 15 residues. The CDR3 region is CASSLITRQFGELFF. The CDR3 nucleotides are TGTGCCAGCAGCCTCATTACACGACAGTTCGGGGAGCTGTTTTTT.

This clone was detected only a few times. The J gene is TRBJ2-4, the V gene TRBV25-1, with D possibly being TRBD2 (6 bases). Germline values: CDR1 MGHDK, CDR2 SYGVNS. The CDR3 length is 16 residues. Trimming shortened V by 8 bases and J by 3 bases, and 20 bases separated the two germline ends. The CDR3 coding sequence is TGTGCCAGCGTTCCGCCGGGGGTCCATAACAAAAACATTCAGTACTTC. Its translation: CASVPPGVHNKNIQYF.

As to this clone: One junction end disagrees with the germline gene, perhaps due to a read error. The J gene is TRBJ2-1, the V gene TRBV6-5, with 10 bases identical to TRBD1. Germline CDR1 MNHEY, CDR2 SVGAGI. This CDR3 comprises 15 residues. The CDR3 DNA sequence: TGTGCCAGCAGTCAGACAGGGGGCTCCCACAATGAGCAGTTCTTC. This sequence encodes CASSQTGGSHNEQFF.

The chain couples TRBV29-1 to TRBJ2-1; TRBD1 aligns across 11 bases. CDR1 is SQVTM and CDR2 is ANQGSEA in the germline V gene. The CDR3 spans 13 residues. J gave up 8 bases and V 6 bases, and 6 bases lay outside the gene matches. Here the CDR3 DNA reads TGCAGCGTAGGACAGGGGGCTATGCATGAGCAGTTCTTC. The encoded protein is CSVGQGAMHEQFF.

This clone was seen more than once but under ten times. The chain carries TRBV30 and TRBJ1-2; D call uncertain. This CDR3 comprises 11 residues. Germline assignment: CDR1 GTSNPN and CDR2 SVGIG (reference sequence). Trimming stripped 1 base from V and 7 bases from J, with 7 bases between. The CDR3 DNA reads as TGTGCCTGGAGTGAAATCGGTGGCTACACCTTC. It is translated as CAWSEIGGYTF.

The chain employs TRBV5-1 and TRBJ1-1; TRBD1 is a possible D gene (5 bases). Germline V gene lookup returns CDR1 SGHRS and CDR2 YFSETQ. Trimming shortened V by 7 bases and J by 0 bases, and 10 bases separated the two germline ends. The CDR3 is 13 amino acids. The CDR3 nucleotides are TGCGCCAGCGGGGACGGTGTGAACACTGAAGCTTTCTTT. The encoded protein is CASGDGVNTEAFF.

The chain carries TRBV28 and TRBJ2-7; 7 positions agree with TRBD2. The germline V gene has CDR1 MDHEN and CDR2 SYDVKM. This CDR3 is built from 12 residues. V trimming: 7 bases; J trimming: 7 bases; junction bases outside the gene matches: 7. The CDR3 DNA reads as TGTGCCAGCACCGAGCGGGATGGAGAGCAGTACTTC. It codes for CASTERDGEQYF.

This clone was observed a few times. This chain connects TRBV2 to TRBJ2-1, with D tentatively TRBD2 (5 bases). V lost 7 bases and J 5 bases, leaving 12 bases between the germline ends. Germline V lookup: CDR1 SNHLY, CDR2 FYNNEI. This CDR3 is built from 13 residues. This chain's CDR3 is CASTLMRDNEQFF. The CDR3 DNA reads as TGTGCCAGCACCCTAATGAGGGACAATGAGCAGTTCTTC.

This clone has just a few counts. The chain has TRBV29-1 and TRBJ1-2, with D possibly matching TRBD1 (6 bases). The V end was cut by 6 bases, the J end by 4 bases, with 12 bases between. There are 12 residues in the CDR3. Germline V gene lookup returns CDR1 SQVTM and CDR2 ANQGSEA. This CDR3 is CSVQKTGYGYTF. The CDR3 DNA reads TGCAGCGTGCAAAAGACAGGCTATGGCTACACCTTC.